The T cell receptor beta chain described here comes from a study of cytomegalovirus exposure and HLA in healthy donors. PCR amplification relied on 60 Vbeta primers (plus 13 Jbeta primers). Data came from immunoSEQ multiplex PCR; TCRdb stores just in-frame clones and leaves some out. The sample carries some 180,000 clones, 76% recorded once. V trimming: 3 bases; J trimming: 4 bases; junction bases outside the gene matches: 10. Germline V gives CDR1 SGDLS, CDR2 YYNGEE. CDR3 length: 15 residues. Notes on the study in general: Most TCR sequences were seen very rarely across donors, but some public TCRs occurred in many.

On this clone: No antigen is known for it.

The TCR originated in a man aged 18-30 years in good health and CMV-seronegative. The material sequenced was PBMCs. The rearrangement links TRBV9 to TRBJ2-7; 7 positions match TRBD2. The CDR3, as DNA: TGTGCCAGCAGCGAGCGCGGCGGGAGAGCATACGAGCAGTACTTC. It codes for CASSERGGRAYEQYF.